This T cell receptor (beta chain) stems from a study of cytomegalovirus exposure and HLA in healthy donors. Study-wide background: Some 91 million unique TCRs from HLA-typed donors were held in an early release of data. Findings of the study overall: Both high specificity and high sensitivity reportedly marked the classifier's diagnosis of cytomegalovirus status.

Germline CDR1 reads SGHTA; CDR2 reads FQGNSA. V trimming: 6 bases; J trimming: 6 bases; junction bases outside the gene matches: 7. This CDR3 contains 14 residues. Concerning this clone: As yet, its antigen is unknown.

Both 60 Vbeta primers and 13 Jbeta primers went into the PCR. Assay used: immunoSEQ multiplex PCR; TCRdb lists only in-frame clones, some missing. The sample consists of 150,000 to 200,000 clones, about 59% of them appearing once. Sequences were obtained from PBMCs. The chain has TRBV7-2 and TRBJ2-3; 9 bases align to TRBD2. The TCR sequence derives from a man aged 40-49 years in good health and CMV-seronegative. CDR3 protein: CASRAQSGRDTQYF. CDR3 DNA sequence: TGTGCCAGCAGGGCCCAGAGCGGGAGGGATACGCAGTATTTT.